This entry is about one TCR beta chain. Antigen: not known. Data came from immunoSEQ multiplex PCR; TCRdb stores just in-frame clones and leaves some out. The sample carries about 110,000 clones, 85% to 90% recorded once. The CDR3 sequence is 10 residues long. Trimming removed 8 bases at V and 16 bases at J, with 12 bases between. The data stem from a study of T cell responses to AZD1222 COVID-19 vaccine. Study results and caveats: Mostly white British, mostly female donors; authors suggested clonal diversity may be underestimated.

The input for sequencing was peripheral blood, taken on day 0 of AZD1222 vaccination. The clonotype was recovered from an adult in good health. The chain carries TRBV12-3 or TRBV12-4 and TRBJ1-6, with a possible D match to TRBD1 (5 bases). CDR3 in amino acids: CASLRVPLHF. CDR3 DNA sequence: TGTGCCAGCCTCAGGGTCCCTCTCCACTTT.